A selection of T cell receptor beta chains follows, all from one sample in a study of T-cell reconstitution after alpha-beta-depleted transplantation in children. One entry per CDR3 protein, called by TCRdb with MiXCR from the PCR reads. The sample contains some 840,000 distinct CDR3 sequences, under 20% of which appear only once. This sample comprised PBMCs, mostly from graft donor cells, obtained 360 days after TCRalphabeta/CD19-depleted stem cell transplant. The origin of the receptors is a male patient under 18 who had a stem cell transplant for acute lymphoblastic leukemia, so the T cells may come from the graft donor. CDR3s leave out the opening cysteine and the closing phenylalanine or tryptophan. A clone size is listed for some rows: how often the clone was seen (once, few, many), or a class if it is expanded.

len	abundance	v_gene	CDR3aa
15	NA	TRBV27	ASSSHRDRVQTDTQY
12	NA	TRBV30	AWSGGTGYNEQF
13	NA	TRBV3-1	ASSTLGTTNEKLF
16	few	TRBV23-1	ASSPGDRPWSSYNEQF
10	once	TRBV27	ASRGRFTEAF
13	few	TRBV5-5	ASSLRPFDTGELF
13	many	TRBV20-1	SAYMPARGNQPQH
11	many	TRBV9	ASSPAYGDTQY
11	NA	TRBV5-1	ASKGTGNYEQY
15	many	TRBV5-5	ASSSSGRAGVLGEQF
13	few	TRBV5-1	ASSLVGGRSDTQY
17	NA	TRBV20-1	SARDSNGLAVLSYNEQF
11	few	TRBV5-1	ASSLWVTYEQY
14	NA	TRBV18	ASSPRGSLSKNIQY